One sample yielded the 23 T cell receptor beta chains listed below, sequenced in a study of shared clonotypes between healthy human individuals (dated by TCRdb to 2018 to 2021). CD8 naive samples were obtained by positive selection for CCR7 among CD45RO-negative cells, yielding a CD45RA+CCR7+ population from which TemRA cells were excluded. The library was produced with the immunoSEQ multiplex PCR assay. This is the immuneACCESS table as TCRdb keeps it, with only in-frame sequences that have V and J called. A part of the clones is gone; compared with another copy, unresolved V genes explain less than half, and the rest is unexplained. The sample table lists roughly 770,000 clones, roughly 96% of them with a count of one. Clones ranked in the top ten supply approximately 0.2% of the sample. What was sequenced was naive CD8+ T cells sorted from blood. The cell subset or site label of this sample denotes: CD45RA+CCR7+. These receptors were obtained from a young man in good health.

The chain recombines TRBV18 with TRBJ2-7; the D gene could be TRBD1 or TRBD2 (5 bases each). This CDR3 is built from 15 residues. Germline assignment: CDR1 KGHSH and CDR2 LQKENI. Trimming pared 6 bases from V and 5 bases from J, leaving 20 bases between. CDR3 sequence reads: CASSGKLWGSDEQYF. DNA of the CDR3: TGTGCCAGCTCTGGAAAACTTTGGGGGTCTGACGAGCAGTACTTC.

The chain has TRBV27 and TRBJ1-1, with D unresolved. The CDR3 extends over 14 amino acids. Germline V gene data show CDR1 as MNHEY and CDR2 as SMNVEV (reference sequence). V gave up 5 bases and J gave up 10 bases, with 20 bases separating them. The CDR3 region has the DNA TGTGCCAGCAGTCCGATCGACACCGGGTTTCGAGCTTTCTTT. It translates to CASSPIDTGFRAFF.

The chain carries TRBV27 and TRBJ2-3; the D gene is possibly TRBD2 (5 bases). Germline V lookup: CDR1 MNHEY, CDR2 SMNVEV (reference sequence). The CDR3 is 16 amino acids. The germline V and J ends were trimmed by 4 bases and 0 bases, with 14 bases remaining between them. The CDR3 reads CASSSTRFGSTDTQYF. CDR3 nucleotides: TGTGCCAGCAGTTCCACTAGATTCGGCAGCACAGATACGCAGTATTTT.

The chain employs TRBV5-4 and TRBJ2-7; no reliable D call. Between the trimmed V and J ends, which lost 5 bases and 6 bases, there was a span of 18 bases. Germline values: CDR1 SGHNT, CDR2 YYREEE (reference sequence). The CDR3 totals 14 residues. CDR3: CASSPVPLNPEQYF. In nucleotides, the CDR3 is TGTGCCAGCAGTCCGGTGCCCCTCAATCCCGAGCAGTACTTC.

The V call is TRBV5-6, the J call TRBJ1-1, with 9 nucleotides matching TRBD1. Germline V gene data show CDR1 as SGHDT and CDR2 as YYEEEE. This CDR3 spans 16 amino acids. The V and J ends lost 4 bases and 0 bases, in that order; junction bases with no gene match: 7. Here the CDR3 DNA reads TGTGCCAGCAGCCGACAGGGGGACCTCATGAACACTGAAGCTTTCTTT. The encoded protein is CASSRQGDLMNTEAFF.

This sequence joins TRBV6-6 and TRBJ2-7; either TRBD1 or TRBD2 may fit D (5 bases each). Germline V lookup: CDR1 MNHNY, CDR2 SVGAGI (reference sequence). This CDR3 is 16 amino acids long. Trimming took 2 bases from V and 3 from J, leaving 17 bases between them. The CDR3: CASSYPNRGPNYEQYF. DNA for the CDR3: TGTGCCAGCAGTTACCCGAACCGGGGACCAAACTACGAGCAGTACTTC.

Comment on this clone: Just one base apart from a much larger clone, this may be a read error. This CDR3 is also generated by other DNA sequences in the sample. This chain connects TRBV2 to TRBJ2-7; the match to TRBD1 covers 7 bases. The CDR3 is 13 residues long. CDR1 and CDR2 (germline): SNHLY, FYNNEI. V gave up 5 bases and J gave up 3 bases; unmatched junction bases: 4. CDR3 sequence: CASSRTGDYEQYF. In DNA, the CDR3 is TGTGCCAGCAGTCGGACAGGAGACTACGAGCAGTACTTC.

The rearrangement links TRBV10-1 to TRBJ2-7; the D gene is possibly TRBD2 (6 bases). V was pared by 7 bases and J by 0 bases, with 19 bases between. CDR3 length equals 16 residues. Germline V gene data show CDR1 as WNHNN and CDR2 as SYGVQD (reference sequence). CDR3 nucleotide sequence: TGCGCCAGCATGGGCCTCCGAACTAGCTGCTCCTACGAGCAGTACTTC. Its translation: CASMGLRTSCSYEQYF.

The V and J genes are TRBV13 and TRBJ1-2, with TRBD1 matching over 10 bases. CDR3 length: 15 residues. The germline V gene has CDR1 PRHDT and CDR2 FYEKMQ (reference sequence). Trimming took 5 bases from V and 5 from J; bases not matched to a gene: 8. CDR3 residues: CASSITGTGAYGYTF. CDR3 bases: TGTGCCAGCAGCATCACCGGGACAGGGGCATATGGCTACACCTTC.

J is TRBJ2-1 and V is TRBV19, with D possibly being TRBD1 (5 bases). The V and J ends lost 6 bases and 8 bases respectively, with 11 bases between them. The CDR3 sequence is 12 residues long. The germline CDR1 and CDR2 sequences are LNHDA and SQIVND (reference sequence). The CDR3 region has the DNA TGTGCCAGTAGCCAGGGTTTTGATGAGCAGTTCTTC. Translating gives CASSQGFDEQFF.

The chain is built from TRBV5-1 and TRBJ2-1; 8 nucleotides line up with TRBD2. The ends lost 0 bases at V and 8 bases at J; junction bases unmatched: 10. Germline lookup yields CDR1 SGHRS and CDR2 YFSETQ. The CDR3 is 16 residues long. CDR3 DNA: TGCGCCAGCAGCTTGGGCGGGGGACTAGGATCGGATGAGCAGTTCTTC. Residues: CASSLGGGLGSDEQFF.

The J gene is TRBJ2-7, the V gene TRBV4-1; D may be TRBD1 (6 bases). The CDR3 extends over 15 amino acids. The ends were cut back, 4 bases at V and 1 base at J, with 14 bases in the middle. Germline V gene lookup returns CDR1 MGHRA and CDR2 YSYEKL. The CDR3 DNA sequence: TGCGCCAGCAGCCGAACCGGGACACCTTCCTACGAGCAGTACTTC. This gives the protein CASSRTGTPSYEQYF.

This chain uses TRBV7-9 with TRBJ2-7; no reliable D call. Germline V lookup: CDR1 SEHNR, CDR2 FQNEAQ (reference sequence). This CDR3 is built from 14 residues. Trimming shortened V by 5 bases and J by 6 bases, and 17 bases separated the two germline ends. The DNA for the CDR3 is TGTGCCAGCAGCCCCGGACCCGGAACGGCCGAGCAGTACTTC. This sequence encodes CASSPGPGTAEQYF.

This sequence joins TRBV6-1 and TRBJ1-2, with 8 nucleotides matching TRBD1. Losses at the gene ends were 3 bases for V and 2 bases for J; bases not matched to a gene: 5. The CDR3 sequence is 15 residues long. CDR1 MNHNS and CDR2 SASEGT come from the germline V gene. The CDR3 nucleotides are TGTGCCAGCAGTGATGTGTGGGACAGGAACTATGGCTACACCTTC. Encoded protein: CASSDVWDRNYGYTF.

This chain connects TRBV13 to TRBJ1-1; the match to TRBD1 covers 9 bases. CDR3 length: 13 amino acids. Germline V gene sequence: CDR1 PRHDT, CDR2 FYEKMQ (reference sequence). After removal of 5 bases from V and 4 bases from J, the junction contained 2 bases not matched to a gene. As DNA, the CDR3 is TGTGCCAGCAGCCCGGGACAGGGCACTGAAGCTTTCTTT. Protein sequence: CASSPGQGTEAFF.

J is TRBJ2-1 and V is TRBV7-9, with TRBD1 matching over 7 bases. The V and J ends lost 8 bases and 8 bases, in that order; junction bases with no gene match: 12. The CDR3 totals 14 residues. Germline CDR1 and CDR2: SEHNR and FQNEAQ (reference sequence). The CDR3 nucleotides read TGTGCCAGCGGGGGACAGAAGGGTCTCGATGAGCAGTTCTTC. Encoded protein: CASGGQKGLDEQFF.

The gene calls are TRBV9 and TRBJ2-2; 12 bases align to TRBD2. Germline loops: CDR1 SGDLS, CDR2 YYNGEE. The CDR3 length is 18 residues. With 0 bases clipped from V and 6 bases from J, the junction kept 9 bases outside the gene matches. The CDR3 is CASSVGLAGDMRAGELFF. CDR3 nucleotide sequence: TGTGCCAGCAGCGTAGGACTAGCGGGAGATATGAGGGCCGGGGAGCTGTTTTTT.

The chain joins TRBV11-3 to TRBJ2-1, with TRBD2 matching over 12 bases. The germline CDR1 and CDR2 sequences are SGHNT and YENEEA. CDR3 length: 15 amino acids. V dropped 4 bases and J dropped 8; count of bases not matched to a gene: 6. The CDR3 DNA reads TGTGCCAGCAGCTCCCAGACTAGCGGGAGCTATGAGCAGTTCTTC. Encoded protein: CASSSQTSGSYEQFF.

The CDR3 sequence is CAFGGDRDTEAFF. The CDR3 DNA reads TGTGCCTTCGGAGGGGACAGGGACACTGAAGCTTTCTTT. This chain connects TRBV6-1 to TRBJ1-1, with 9 bases matching TRBD1. The length of the CDR3 is 13 residues. After removal of 11 bases from V and 3 bases from J, the junction contained 7 bases not matched to a gene. Germline CDR1 and CDR2: MNHNS and SASEGT.

This clone was observed once. The DNA for the CDR3 is TGTGCCAGCGCCCACAGCGGACTAGGCTACAATGAGCAGTTCTTC. This translates into CASAHSGLGYNEQFF. The V gene is TRBV9, the J gene TRBJ2-1; 7 bases map to TRBD2. This CDR3 has 15 amino acids. V lost 7 bases, J lost 3 bases, and 10 bases stayed unmatched. Germline CDR1 is SGDLS and CDR2 is YYNGEE.

The J gene is TRBJ2-3, the V gene TRBV14; D is perhaps TRBD1 (5 bases). With 0 bases removed from V and 7 bases from J, the gap between germline ends came to 14 bases. The germline V gene has CDR1 SGHDN and CDR2 FVKESK. The CDR3 contains 15 residues. The CDR3 spells CASSQDRTLDYTQYF. Here the CDR3 DNA reads TGTGCCAGCAGCCAAGATCGGACACTTGACTATACGCAGTATTTT.

Only a few counts were recorded for this clone. This chain uses TRBV27 with TRBJ2-7; no clear D gene. The germline CDR1 and CDR2 sequences are MNHEY and SMNVEV (reference sequence). V lost 6 bases and J lost 3, with 12 bases in between. This CDR3 spans 13 amino acids. CDR3 in DNA: TGTGCCAGCAGCCCCTGGATAGGCTACGAGCAGTACTTC. It codes for CASSPWIGYEQYF.

The CDR3 DNA sequence: TGTGCCAGCAGCTGGACCGATGACAGGGATGGCTACACCTTC. Its protein is CASSWTDDRDGYTF. The chain couples TRBV7-9 to TRBJ1-2; 7 bases agree with TRBD1. V shed 4 bases and J 6 bases; nucleotides not matched to a gene: 8. This CDR3 contains 14 residues. The V gene's germline CDR1 is SEHNR and CDR2 FQNEAQ (reference sequence).